These T cell receptor beta chains were read from a single sample in a study of blood T cell repertoires in COVID-19. The protocol was immunoSEQ multiplex PCR, while the TCRdb copy is restricted to in-frame clones and leaves out a portion. The sample records some 26,000 clones, about 83% being singletons. Material for sequencing was peripheral blood. The source of these receptors is a human donor with active COVID-19. The donor label of this sample is uncertain. The CDR3 runs from the conserved cysteine through the conserved F or W. The D gene is left open where the match is weak. Size values are once, few and many counts, or a class for expanded clones, and some rows have none.

j_call	v_call	d_call	clone_size	cdr3_aa	cdr3_nt
TRBJ2-2	TRBV9	NA	NA	CASSVDRPNTGELFF	TGTGCCAGCAGCGTAGACAGGCCTAACACCGGGGAGCTGTTTTTT
TRBJ1-3	TRBV20-1	TRBD1	NA	CSASMGQTLMTDTIYF	TGCAGTGCTAGTATGGGACAGACCTTAATGACGGACACCATATATTTT
TRBJ1-2	TRBV7-9	NA	NA	CASSLGTDYGYTF	TGTGCCAGCAGCTTAGGGACAGACTATGGCTACACCTTC
TRBJ1-2	TRBV14	NA	NA	CASSPRGGGNYGYTF	TGTGCCAGCAGCCCCCGGGGAGGGGGGAACTATGGCTACACCTTC
TRBJ2-3	TRBV28	TRBD2	NA	CASAEVSPPGLAGDTQYF	TGTGCCAGCGCCGAAGTCTCTCCACCGGGACTAGCGGGGGATACGCAGTATTTT
TRBJ2-5	TRBV10-3	TRBD1	NA	CAIREQGAGETQYF	TGTGCCATCAGAGAACAGGGGGCCGGGGAGACCCAGTACTTC
TRBJ1-5	TRBV27	TRBD1	NA	CASGTANQPQHF	TGTGCCAGCGGGACAGCGAATCAGCCCCAGCATTTT
TRBJ2-7	TRBV15	NA	few	CATSRDTSYEQYF	TGTGCCACCAGCAGGGACACCTCCTACGAGCAGTACTTC
TRBJ2-7	TRBV4-3	TRBD2	NA	CASSQELTSAYEQYF	TGCGCCAGCAGCCAAGAATTGACTAGCGCCTACGAGCAGTACTTC
TRBJ1-4	TRBV30	NA	NA	CAWDSDSEKLFF	TGTGCCTGGGACTCGGACAGTGAAAAACTGTTTTTT
TRBJ2-1	TRBV11-1	NA	NA	CASRRTEYYNEQFF	TGTGCCAGCAGGAGGACAGAATATTACAATGAGCAGTTCTTC
TRBJ2-1	TRBV6-5	NA	NA	CASSYSQRSYNEQFF	TGTGCCAGCAGTTACTCCCAGCGGTCCTACAATGAGCAGTTCTTC
TRBJ2-1	TRBV19	TRBD2	NA	CASSETSVSYNEQFF	TGTGCCAGTAGTGAAACTAGCGTTTCCTACAATGAGCAGTTCTTC